Presented here are 19 T cell receptor beta chains from one specimen sequenced in a study of blood T cell repertoires in COVID-19. Some clones are missing from TCRdb's copy, which holds only in-frame ones; the method was immunoSEQ multiplex PCR. The sample lists approximately 170,000 clones, roughly 80% seen once, with more than 12% in the top ten. Sequenced: peripheral blood. Source of these receptors: an older woman with COVID-19, enrolled during active disease.

This chain joins TRBV12-3 or TRBV12-4 and TRBJ2-7; possibly TRBD2 for D (6 bases). Trimming took 3 bases from V and 6 from J, leaving 12 bases between them. The CDR3 covers 13 residues. The CDR3 here is CASSLGGRSEQYF. The CDR3 DNA sequence: TGTGCCAGCAGTTTGGGAGGTCGAAGCGAGCAGTACTTC.

The V call is TRBV6-1, the J call TRBJ2-3; 10 bases align to TRBD1. Per the germline V gene, CDR1 is MNHNS and CDR2 is SASEGT. This CDR3 spans 16 amino acids. The J segment lost 1 base and the V segment lost 4 bases, leaving 5 bases of the junction unmatched. The CDR3 spells CASSGRQGARTDTQYF. For the CDR3, the DNA is TGTGCCAGCAGTGGAAGACAGGGGGCGCGCACAGATACGCAGTATTTT.

The V and J genes are TRBV28 and TRBJ2-1, with 8 nucleotides matching TRBD2. The germline CDR1 and CDR2 sequences are MDHEN and SYDVKM. The V segment lost 6 bases and the J segment 4 bases; nucleotides outside the gene matches: 5. CDR3 size: 14 residues. The CDR3 protein is CASSLLADYNEQFF. CDR3 nucleotides: TGTGCCAGCAGCTTACTAGCGGATTACAATGAGCAGTTCTTC. The entire variable domain, with the rest obtained from reference TRBV28 and TRBJ2-1, is as follows: DVKVTQSSRYLVKRTGEKVFLECVQDMDHENMFWYRQDPGLGLRLIYFSYDVKMKEKGDIPEGYSVSREKKERFSLILESASTNQTSMYLCASSLLADYNEQFFGPGTRLTVL.

This clone has more than one count but fewer than ten. The chain combines TRBV2 with TRBJ2-5; D is unresolved. Trimming cost V 4 bases and J 4 bases, with 10 bases left between them. The V gene's germline CDR1 is SNHLY and CDR2 FYNNEI. The CDR3 is made up of 13 amino acids. The CDR3 spells CASSVRRGETQYF. CDR3 in DNA: TGTGCCAGCAGTGTTCGGCGAGGAGAGACCCAGTACTTC.

The chain recombines TRBV25-1 with TRBJ1-1, with TRBD1 identical over 8 bases. The CDR3 loop spans 17 amino acids. Per the germline V gene, CDR1 is MGHDK and CDR2 is SYGVNS. With 6 bases clipped from V and 3 bases from J, the junction kept 15 bases outside the gene matches. Here the CDR3 reads CASRGGTGSRWDTEAFF. Here the CDR3 DNA reads TGTGCCAGCAGGGGGGGGACAGGCAGCCGTTGGGACACTGAAGCTTTCTTT.

The chain is built from TRBV6-5 and TRBJ2-5, with a possible D match to TRBD2 (6 bases). CDR1 MNHEY and CDR2 SVGAGI come from the germline V gene. V lost 4 bases and J 7 bases, leaving 16 bases between the germline ends. The CDR3 is made up of 14 amino acids. CDR3 amino acids: CASSSGTLHGTQYF. The CDR3 nucleotides read TGTGCCAGCAGTTCCGGGACTTTACACGGGACCCAGTACTTC.

The chain couples TRBV15 to TRBJ2-3; the D is unclear. This CDR3 has 16 residues. Germline V lookup: CDR1 LNHNV, CDR2 YYDKDF (reference sequence). Trimming shortened V by 0 bases and J by 1 base, and 11 bases separated the two germline ends. This CDR3 is CATSRDGTVGTDTQYF. For the CDR3, the DNA is TGTGCCACCAGCAGAGATGGCACAGTTGGCACAGATACGCAGTATTTT.

The CDR3 here is CASSSTSGRTDTQYF. The CDR3 DNA reads TGTGCCAGTAGTTCGACTAGCGGGAGAACAGATACGCAGTATTTT. J is TRBJ2-3 and V is TRBV19, with TRBD2 matching 12 bases. V lost 5 bases and J lost 3; bases outside the gene matches: 3. CDR1 and CDR2 (germline): LNHDA, SQIVND (reference sequence). The CDR3 sequence is 15 residues long. Full variable domain (remainder filled in from reference TRBV19 and TRBJ2-3): DGGITQSPKYLFRKEGQNVTLSCEQNLNHDAMYWYRQDPGQGLRLIYYSQIVNDFQKGDIAEGYSVSREKKESFPLTVTSAQKNPTAFYLCASSSTSGRTDTQYFGPGTRLTVL.

This clone was counted once. This chain uses TRBV27 with TRBJ2-3; 10 nucleotides agree with TRBD2. The CDR3 loop spans 17 amino acids. V was clipped by 5 bases and J by 0 bases; unmatched bases: 8. Germline CDR1 reads MNHEY; CDR2 reads SMNVEV (reference sequence). The CDR3 protein is CASSPRLAGSSTDTQYF. The CDR3 coding sequence is TGTGCCAGCAGTCCAAGACTAGCGGGCAGTAGCACAGATACGCAGTATTTT.

The chain recombines TRBV19 with TRBJ1-2, with D hard to call. The CDR3 length is 13 residues. V was trimmed by 5 bases and J by 4 bases, leaving 11 bases between them. Germline assignment: CDR1 LNHDA and CDR2 SQIVND (reference sequence). The DNA for the CDR3 is TGTGCCAGTAGTTCCCCCTCACTCTATGGCTACACCTTC. Residues: CASSSPSLYGYTF.

The chain carries TRBV2 and TRBJ1-4, with TRBD1 matching 8 bases. CDR3 length equals 14 residues. Germline lookup yields CDR1 SNHLY and CDR2 FYNNEI. The V segment lost 10 bases and the J segment 8 bases; nucleotides outside the gene matches: 12. CDR3 amino acids: CATRPRTGNEKLFF. The CDR3 bases are TGTGCCACCCGCCCTAGGACAGGGAACGAAAAACTGTTTTTT.

This chain uses TRBV24-1 with TRBJ1-2; 9 bases line up with TRBD1. V trimming: 3 bases; J trimming: 5 bases; junction bases outside the gene matches: 6. The germline V gene encodes CDR1 KGHDR and CDR2 SFDVKD. The CDR3 totals 15 residues. The CDR3, as DNA: TGTGCCACCAGTGATGCGCACGGGACAGGGTATGGCTACACCTTC. This translates into CATSDAHGTGYGYTF.

The V gene is TRBV29-1, the J gene TRBJ2-5, with 10 bases lining up with TRBD2. V trimming: 2 bases; J trimming: 5 bases; junction bases outside the gene matches: 5. The germline V gene has CDR1 SQVTM and CDR2 ANQGSEA. CDR3 length equals 14 residues. CDR3 in DNA: TGCAGCGTTGAACTAGCGGGAGTGGGGGAGACCCAGTACTTC. Encoded protein: CSVELAGVGETQYF. The whole variable domain, filled in from reference TRBV29-1 and TRBJ2-5, reads SAVISQKPSRDICQRGTSLTIQCQVDSQVTMMFWYRQQPGQSLTLIATANQGSEATYESGFVIDKFPISRPNLTFSTLTVSNMSPEDSSIYLCSVELAGVGETQYFGPGTRLLVL.

V usage is TRBV13 and J usage is TRBJ2-7, with 8 bases that match TRBD1. Trimming cost V 3 bases and J 6 bases; bases outside gene matches: 1. Germline assignment: CDR1 PRHDT and CDR2 FYEKMQ (reference sequence). This CDR3 comprises 12 residues. CDR3 nucleotide sequence: TGTGCCAGCAGCTTGGGACAGGCCGAGCAGTACTTC. It translates to CASSLGQAEQYF.

The chain carries TRBV6-5 and TRBJ1-5, with 8 nucleotides matching TRBD1. The CDR3 has 14 residues. Germline CDR1 MNHEY, CDR2 SVGAGI. V lost 10 bases, J lost 0 bases, and 5 bases stayed unmatched. CDR3 amino acids: CATLDRGSNQPQHF. CDR3 nucleotide sequence: TGTGCCACCCTAGACAGGGGTAGCAATCAGCCCCAGCATTTT.

The V and J genes are TRBV7-9 and TRBJ1-2; D gene uncertain. V gave up 4 bases and J gave up 4 bases, with 4 bases separating them. The CDR3 totals 11 residues. Germline V lookup: CDR1 SEHNR, CDR2 FQNEAQ (reference sequence). CDR3 loop: CASSSIYGYTF. CDR3 in DNA: TGTGCCAGCAGCTCTATCTATGGCTACACCTTC.

The chain combines TRBV29-1 with TRBJ1-5; TRBD1 matches at 9 bases. The CDR3 is 14 residues long. J gave up 8 bases and V 6 bases, and 11 bases lay outside the gene matches. Germline CDR1 SQVTM, CDR2 ANQGSEA. CDR3 bases: TGCAGCGTCGGACAGGGGAACGCAGGTGAGCCCCAGCATTTT. Its protein is CSVGQGNAGEPQHF. The complete variable domain, with remaining parts taken from reference TRBV29-1 and TRBJ1-5, reads SAVISQKPSRDICQRGTSLTIQCQVDSQVTMMFWYRQQPGQSLTLIATANQGSEATYESGFVIDKFPISRPNLTFSTLTVSNMSPEDSSIYLCSVGQGNAGEPQHFGDGTRLSIL.

The chain has TRBV10-3 and TRBJ2-7, with D possibly being TRBD2 (5 bases). This CDR3 is 12 amino acids long. Trimming removed 4 bases from V and 1 base from J, with 5 bases in between. From germline, CDR1 is ENHRY and CDR2 SYGVKD. CDR3 sequence reads: CAISGTSYEQYF. CDR3 DNA sequence: TGTGCCATCAGTGGGACTTCCTACGAGCAGTACTTC.

The count of this clone is one. The chain uses TRBV5-8 and TRBJ1-6; 7 bases align to TRBD1. With V trimmed by 4 bases and J by 10 bases, 11 bases remained unmatched. The CDR3 runs 15 residues. CDR1 and CDR2 from the germline V gene are SGHTS and YDEGEE. The CDR3 here is CASSLRSTGNSPLHF. As DNA, the CDR3 is TGTGCCAGCAGCCTCAGGTCGACAGGGAACTCACCCCTCCACTTT.